The entry below describes one T cell receptor beta chain. This entry is derived from a study of blood T cells in healthy people across ages. A second about 6 to 12 cycle PCR used barcoded and J-beta primers. Every sample gave at least 2.5 million paired-end reads containing CDR3. TCRdb itself ran the 5' RACE reads through MiXCR, one entry per CDR3 protein. The table includes about 900,000 distinct CDR3 sequences, 62% detected once. Isolation yielded PBMCs, at least 6.5 million per sample, in every case. Germline V gives CDR1 LGHNA, CDR2 YNFKEQ. Germline trimming cut 1 base from V and 5 bases from J; bases unmatched to any gene: 4. The CDR3 consists of 16 residues.

Sequencing was carried out using blood. The TCR sequence derives from a man aged 25 to 40 in good health. The chain is built from TRBV4-2 and TRBJ2-5; 13 positions match TRBD2. The CDR3 loop reads CASSQGTSGGAETQYF. In DNA form, the CDR3 reads TGTGCCAGCAGCCAAGGAACTAGCGGGGGGGCGGAGACCCAGTACTTC.